The 15 T cell receptor beta chains given below trace back to one sample, sequenced in a study of PD-L1 blockade in urothelial cancer. Time point of the sample: pretreatment peripheral blood. Here immunoSEQ multiplex PCR was the method, and the copy in TCRdb shows in-frame clones only, minus some. The table has 68,000 or so clones, more than 80% seen once. The source material was PBMCs, sampled around atezolizumab (anti-PD-L1) treatment. The source is a man in his 70s with urothelial cancer.

The rearrangement links TRBV6-6 to TRBJ1-1; possibly TRBD1 for D (6 bases). The CDR3 runs to 13 residues. The germline V and J ends were trimmed by 9 bases and 3 bases, with 14 bases remaining between them. Germline lookup yields CDR1 MNHNY and CDR2 SVGAGI (reference sequence). The CDR3 coding sequence is TGTGCCAGTAGGACAGCCTTGGACACTGAAGCTTTCTTT. Amino acid sequence: CASRTALDTEAFF.

CDR3: CASSRGGQGSGAFF. As DNA, the CDR3 is TGTGCCAGCAGCCGGGGTGGACAGGGCTCGGGGGCTTTCTTT. The chain links TRBV7-6 to TRBJ1-1; TRBD1 agrees at 8 bases. Per the germline V gene, CDR1 is SGHVS and CDR2 is FNYEAQ. This CDR3 has 14 amino acids. The V gene end was trimmed by 5 bases and the J gene end by 11 bases; junction bases not matched to a gene: 13.

The rearrangement joins TRBV28 to TRBJ2-5, with 11 bases that match TRBD2. The CDR3 loop spans 16 amino acids. J was trimmed by 5 bases and V by 6 bases; bases with no gene match: 11. CDR1 MDHEN and CDR2 SYDVKM come from the germline V gene. CDR3 sequence: CASSPILAGGSETQYF. The CDR3 nucleotides are TGTGCCAGCAGCCCCATCCTAGCGGGAGGATCGGAGACCCAGTACTTC.

V is TRBV7-2 and J is TRBJ1-2; D is perhaps TRBD1 (5 bases). The germline V gene has CDR1 SGHTA and CDR2 FQGNSA. The CDR3 totals 15 residues. Trimming shortened V by 5 bases and J by 0 bases, and 13 bases separated the two germline ends. CDR3 residues: CASSPGGSANYGYTF. CDR3 coding DNA: TGTGCCAGCAGCCCGGGGGGGTCAGCTAACTATGGCTACACCTTC. The variable domain in full, with the rest retrieved from reference TRBV7-2 and TRBJ1-2, is GAGVSQSPSNKVTEKGKDVELRCDPISGHTALYWYRQSLGQGLEFLIYFQGNSAPDKSGLPSDRFSAERTGGSVSTLTIQRTQQEDSAVYLCASSPGGSANYGYTFGSGTRLTVV.

The chain links TRBV28 to TRBJ1-4; the D is unclear. With 5 bases removed from V and 5 bases from J, the gap between germline ends came to 15 bases. The CDR3 extends over 15 amino acids. Germline V CDR1 and CDR2: MDHEN, SYDVKM. The CDR3, as DNA: TGTGCCAGCAGTGGGTTCGCGGGCCCAAATGAAAAACTGTTTTTT. As protein: CASSGFAGPNEKLFF. Complete variable domain (other parts from reference TRBV28 and TRBJ1-4): DVKVTQSSRYLVKRTGEKVFLECVQDMDHENMFWYRQDPGLGLRLIYFSYDVKMKEKGDIPEGYSVSREKKERFSLILESASTNQTSMYLCASSGFAGPNEKLFFGSGTQLSVL.

This rearrangement joins TRBV5-4 to TRBJ2-1; 10 positions match TRBD1. The CDR3 runs 15 residues. CDR1 and CDR2 (germline): SGHNT, YYREEE (reference sequence). V was pared by 4 bases and J by 10 bases, with 11 bases of the junction left unmatched. The CDR3 DNA reads TGTGCCAGCAGCCCGACAGGGGGCGGGTTGGTAGAGCAGTTCTTC. Translated, it gives CASSPTGGGLVEQFF.

The chain links TRBV7-6 to TRBJ2-2, with D maybe TRBD1 (5 bases). The CDR3 length is 15 residues. Germline V gene sequence: CDR1 SGHVS, CDR2 FNYEAQ. The ends were cut back, 1 base at V and 10 bases at J, with 16 bases in the middle. CDR3 sequence (DNA): TGTGCCAGCAGCTTAGTACGTCAGGGATCTAAGGAGCTGTTTTTT. Translating gives CASSLVRQGSKELFF.

The chain is built from TRBV7-2 and TRBJ1-1; 11 bases align to TRBD1. This CDR3 is built from 14 residues. V gave up 3 bases and J gave up 7 bases; unmatched junction bases: 4. The V gene's germline CDR1 is SGHTA and CDR2 FQGNSA. The CDR3 is CASSLDRGRIEAFF. DNA for the CDR3: TGTGCCAGCAGCTTGGACAGGGGGCGCATTGAAGCTTTCTTT.

The chain couples TRBV4-2 to TRBJ1-4; 7 bases fit TRBD1. The germline CDR1 and CDR2 sequences are LGHNA and YNFKEQ. This CDR3 contains 16 residues. V shed 6 bases, J shed 3 bases, and the junction held 10 bases outside the gene matches. CDR3 region: CASSPSEGAANEKLFF. In nucleotides, the CDR3 is TGTGCCAGCAGTCCTTCGGAGGGGGCGGCTAATGAAAAACTGTTTTTT.

The gene calls are TRBV7-2 and TRBJ2-6, with D possibly TRBD1 on 5 matching bases. The CDR3 loop spans 15 amino acids. Germline V gene sequence: CDR1 SGHTA, CDR2 FQGNSA. Trimming took off 4 bases at V and 0 bases at J, with 7 bases between the two ends. The CDR3, as DNA: TGTGCCAGCAGCTCACAGGTCTCTGGGGCCAACGTCCTGACTTTC. Translating it yields CASSSQVSGANVLTF.

The chain joins TRBV7-3 to TRBJ1-2, with D perhaps TRBD1 (5 bases). The V and J ends lost 5 bases and 5 bases respectively, with 18 bases between them. The length of the CDR3 is 15 residues. CDR1 SGHTA and CDR2 FQGTGA come from the germline V gene. The CDR3, as DNA: TGTGCCAGCAGCCCCATGGGGGAGGGAGGTTATGGCTACACCTTC. This sequence encodes CASSPMGEGGYGYTF.

This clone has just a few counts. The chain recombines TRBV18 with TRBJ2-3, with a weak D call TRBD2 (5 bases). Trimming removed 3 bases at V and 1 base at J, with 8 bases between. Germline V gives CDR1 KGHSH, CDR2 LQKENI. CDR3 length: 14 residues. CDR3 protein: CASSPGLRTDTQYF. DNA of the CDR3: TGTGCCAGCTCACCTGGACTGCGCACAGATACGCAGTATTTT.

This clone has more than one count but fewer than ten. The rearrangement joins TRBV11-2 to TRBJ2-7; 11 bases are shared with TRBD1. Germline loops: CDR1 SGHAT, CDR2 FQNNGV. The CDR3 length is 14 residues. V was clipped by 5 bases and J by 1 base; unmatched bases: 1. The CDR3 coding sequence is TGTGCCAGCAGCGGGGACAGGGGGTCCTACGAGCAGTACTTC. This sequence encodes CASSGDRGSYEQYF. The whole variable domain, remainder taken from reference TRBV11-2 and TRBJ2-7, is EAGVAQSPRYKIIEKRQSVAFWCNPISGHATLYWYQQILGQGPKLLIQFQNNGVVDDSQLPKDRFSAERLKGVDSTLKIQPAKLEDSAVYLCASSGDRGSYEQYFGPGTRLTVT.

The rearrangement uses TRBV9 and TRBJ2-1; perhaps TRBD1 as D (6 bases). The CDR3 loop spans 15 amino acids. Germline CDR1 reads SGDLS; CDR2 reads YYNGEE. The V gene lost 3 bases and the J gene lost 8 bases, with 18 bases spanning the gap. CDR3 sequence: CASSANHRVGDEQFF. In nucleotides, the CDR3 is TGTGCCAGCAGCGCCAACCACAGGGTGGGCGATGAGCAGTTCTTC.

The J gene is TRBJ2-1, the V gene TRBV9, with 8 bases lining up with TRBD2. This CDR3 has 15 residues. Looked up from germline, CDR1 is SGDLS and CDR2 is YYNGEE. J lost 4 bases, V lost 4 bases, and 7 bases had no gene match. Written as DNA, the CDR3 is TGTGCCAGCAGCCCCTGGCCTAGCGGGTACAATGAGCAGTTCTTC. Protein: CASSPWPSGYNEQFF. The full variable domain, in which reference TRBV9 and TRBJ2-1 provide the parts outside the CDR3, is DSGVTQTPKHLITATGQRVTLRCSPRSGDLSVYWYQQSLDQGLQFLIQYYNGEERAKGNILERFSAQQFPDLHSELNLSSLELGDSALYFCASSPWPSGYNEQFFGPGTRLTVL.